The following is a T cell receptor (beta chain) sequence with its context. No antigen is known for it. This entry belongs to a study of shared clonotypes between healthy human individuals. The wider study: The donors, a couple of women and a few men, were aged 18 to 49. Study-level findings and limits: It was anticipated that sequencing depth would influence how many clonotypes donors shared.

CD8 cells classed as naive were CD45RO-negative and positively selected for CCR7, excluding terminally differentiated effector memory CD45RA+ cells. CDR3 length: 17 amino acids. CDR1 is SEHNR and CDR2 is FQNEAQ in the germline V gene (reference sequence). V lost 5 bases and J lost 1; bases outside the gene matches: 13. Each cell subset's genomic DNA was divided evenly among several immunoSEQ plates. Source study methods: From ImmunoSEQ came sequences covering only the junction and carrying no quality scores, so filtering differed. TCRdb's copy holds only in-frame clones and misses some; the assay was immunoSEQ multiplex PCR. The DNA gave D and trimming, while V, J and clone size come from that table. Among roughly 2,000,000 clones listed, about 94% were seen once.

The chain uses TRBV7-9 and TRBJ2-7; TRBD2 aligns across 8 bases. The sequenced material came from naive CD8+ T cells from PBMCs. This clonotype originated in a man aged 18 to 29 in good health. Some clones in this sample may be carry-over from other donors' samples. CDR3 in DNA: TGTGCCAGCAGCCCCCGTCCCCAGCGGGAGAATTCCTACGAGCAGTACTTC. Residues: CASSPRPQRENSYEQYF.